Detailed here is one TCR beta chain. Generated by immunoSEQ multiplex PCR, the TCRdb table keeps only in-frame clones and is missing some. The profile covers around 660 clones, with around 97% appearing a single time and about 4.8% taken by the ten largest. The CDR3 covers 12 residues. V was clipped by 0 bases and J by 6 bases, with 6 bases between them. The V gene's germline CDR1 is PRHDT and CDR2 FYEKMQ (reference sequence). The sample comes from a study of tumour-infiltrating T cells in Burkitt lymphoma. Sequencing was done on a sample of tumor tissue. The V and J genes are TRBV13 and TRBJ2-7; D gene ambiguous. The clonotype was recovered from a human donor with Burkitt lymphoma. CDR3 region: CASSLGRPEQYF. CDR3 nucleotides: TGTGCCAGCAGCTTAGGCCGACCCGAGCAGTACTTC.